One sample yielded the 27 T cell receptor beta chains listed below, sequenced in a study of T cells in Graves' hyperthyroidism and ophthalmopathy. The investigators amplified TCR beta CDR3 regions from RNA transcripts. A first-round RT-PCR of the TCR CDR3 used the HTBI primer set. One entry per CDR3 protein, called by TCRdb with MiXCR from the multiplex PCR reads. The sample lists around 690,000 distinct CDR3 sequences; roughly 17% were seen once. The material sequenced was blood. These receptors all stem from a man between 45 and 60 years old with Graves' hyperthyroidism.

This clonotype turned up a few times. Here the CDR3 DNA reads TGCGCCAGCAGCTTAGAGCTAGCGGGAGACAATGAGCAGTTCTTC. Translating gives CASSLELAGDNEQFF. The chain recombines TRBV5-1 with TRBJ2-1; 10 positions match TRBD2. The CDR3 runs to 15 residues. CDR1 is SGHRS, CDR2 YFSETQ, per germline. J lost 5 bases, V lost 2 bases, and 4 bases had no gene match.

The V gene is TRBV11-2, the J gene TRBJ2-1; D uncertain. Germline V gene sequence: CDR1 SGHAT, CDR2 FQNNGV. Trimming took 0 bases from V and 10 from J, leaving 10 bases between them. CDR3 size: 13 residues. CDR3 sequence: CASSLEQHREQFF. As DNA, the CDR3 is TGTGCCAGCAGCTTAGAGCAGCATAGGGAGCAGTTCTTC.

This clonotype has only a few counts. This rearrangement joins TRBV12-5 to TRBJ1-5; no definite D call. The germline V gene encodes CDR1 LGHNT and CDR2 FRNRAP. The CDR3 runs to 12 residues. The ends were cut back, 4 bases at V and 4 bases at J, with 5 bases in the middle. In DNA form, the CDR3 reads TGTGCTAGTGGTTCCGGTAATCAGCCCCAGCATTTT. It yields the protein CASGSGNQPQHF.

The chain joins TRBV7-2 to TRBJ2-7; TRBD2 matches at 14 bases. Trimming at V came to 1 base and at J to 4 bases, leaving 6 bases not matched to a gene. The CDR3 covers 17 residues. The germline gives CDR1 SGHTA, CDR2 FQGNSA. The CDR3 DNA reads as TGTGCCAGCAGCTTAGGGGGACTAGCGGGAGTGTTATACGAGCAGTACTTC. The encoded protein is CASSLGGLAGVLYEQYF. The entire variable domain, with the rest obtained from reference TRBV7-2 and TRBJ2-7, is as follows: GAGVSQSPSNKVTEKGKDVELRCDPISGHTALYWYRQSLGQGLEFLIYFQGNSAPDKSGLPSDRFSAERTGGSVSTLTIQRTQQEDSAVYLCASSLGGLAGVLYEQYFGPGTRLTVT.

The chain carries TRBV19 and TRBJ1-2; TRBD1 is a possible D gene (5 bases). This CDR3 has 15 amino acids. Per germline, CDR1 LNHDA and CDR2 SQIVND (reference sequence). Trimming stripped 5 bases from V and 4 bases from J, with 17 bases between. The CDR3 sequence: CASSAGDPLGYGYTF. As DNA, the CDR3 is TGTGCCAGTAGTGCCGGGGACCCCCTTGGCTATGGCTACACCTTC. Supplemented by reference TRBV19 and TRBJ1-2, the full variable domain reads DGGITQSPKYLFRKEGQNVTLSCEQNLNHDAMYWYRQDPGQGLRLIYYSQIVNDFQKGDIAEGYSVSREKKESFPLTVTSAQKNPTAFYLCASSAGDPLGYGYTFGSGTRLTVV.

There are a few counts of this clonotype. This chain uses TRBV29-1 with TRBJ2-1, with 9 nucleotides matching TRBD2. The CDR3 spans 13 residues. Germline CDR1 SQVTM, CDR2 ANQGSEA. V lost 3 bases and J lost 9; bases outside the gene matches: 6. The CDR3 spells CSVDVGTSSEQFF. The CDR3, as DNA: TGCAGCGTTGATGTTGGGACTAGCTCTGAGCAGTTCTTC.

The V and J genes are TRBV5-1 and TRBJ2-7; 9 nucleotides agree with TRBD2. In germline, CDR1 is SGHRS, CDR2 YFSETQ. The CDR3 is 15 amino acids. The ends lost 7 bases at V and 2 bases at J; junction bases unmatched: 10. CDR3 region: CASRPRASGAYEQYF. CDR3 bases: TGCGCCAGCCGACCACGGGCTAGCGGGGCCTACGAGCAGTACTTC. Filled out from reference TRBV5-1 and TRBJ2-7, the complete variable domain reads KAGVTQTPRYLIKTRGQQVTLSCSPISGHRSVSWYQQTPGQGLQFLFEYFSETQRNKGNFPGRFSGRQFSNSRSEMNVSTLELGDSALYLCASRPRASGAYEQYFGPGTRLTVT.

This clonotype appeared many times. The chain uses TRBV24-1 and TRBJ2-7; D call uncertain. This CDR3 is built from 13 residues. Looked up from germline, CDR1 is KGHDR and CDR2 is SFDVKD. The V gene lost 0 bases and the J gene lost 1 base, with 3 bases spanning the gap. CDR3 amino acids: CATSDLRSYEQYF. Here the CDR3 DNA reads TGTGCCACCAGTGATTTGCGATCCTACGAGCAGTACTTC.

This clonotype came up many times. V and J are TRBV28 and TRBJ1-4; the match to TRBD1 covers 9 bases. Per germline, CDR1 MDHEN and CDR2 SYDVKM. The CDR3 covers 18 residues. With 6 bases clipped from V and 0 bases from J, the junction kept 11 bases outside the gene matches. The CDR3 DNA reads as TGTGCCAGCAGGCCAACGGGACAGGGACCTGCAACTAATGAAAAACTGTTTTTT. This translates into CASRPTGQGPATNEKLFF.

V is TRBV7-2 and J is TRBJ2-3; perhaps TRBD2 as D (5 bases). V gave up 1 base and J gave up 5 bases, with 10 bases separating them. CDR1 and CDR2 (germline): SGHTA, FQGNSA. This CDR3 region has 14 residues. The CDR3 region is CASSLVLVGDTQYF. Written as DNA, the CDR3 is TGTGCCAGCAGCTTAGTACTAGTCGGAGATACGCAGTATTTT.

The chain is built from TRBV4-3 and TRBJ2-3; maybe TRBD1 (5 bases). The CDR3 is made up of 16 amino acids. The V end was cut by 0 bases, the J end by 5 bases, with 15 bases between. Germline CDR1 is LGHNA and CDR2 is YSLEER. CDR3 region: CASSQEASGNGDTQYF. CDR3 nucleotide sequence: TGCGCCAGCAGCCAAGAAGCATCAGGGAATGGAGATACGCAGTATTTT.

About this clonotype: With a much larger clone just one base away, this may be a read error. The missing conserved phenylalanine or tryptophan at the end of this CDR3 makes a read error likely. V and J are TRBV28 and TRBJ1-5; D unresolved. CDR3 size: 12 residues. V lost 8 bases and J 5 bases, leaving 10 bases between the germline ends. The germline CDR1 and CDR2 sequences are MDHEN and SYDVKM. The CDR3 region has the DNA TGTGCCAGCTCAAACCCGGATCAGCCCCAGCATTTA. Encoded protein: CASSNPDQPQHL.

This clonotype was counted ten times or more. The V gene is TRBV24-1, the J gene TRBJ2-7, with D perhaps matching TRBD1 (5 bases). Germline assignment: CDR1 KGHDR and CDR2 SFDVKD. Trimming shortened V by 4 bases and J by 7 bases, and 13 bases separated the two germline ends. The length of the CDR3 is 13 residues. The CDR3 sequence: CATSDSGHLEQYF. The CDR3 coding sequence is TGTGCCACCAGTGACTCAGGACACTTGGAGCAGTACTTC.

CDR3 residues: CAWGGGGQGSTDTQYF. CDR3 DNA sequence: TGTGCCTGGGGAGGGGGTGGACAGGGATCCACAGATACGCAGTATTTT. The genes are TRBV30 and TRBJ2-3; 8 nucleotides line up with TRBD1. Germline V gene sequence: CDR1 GTSNPN, CDR2 SVGIG (reference sequence). V trimming: 5 bases; J trimming: 2 bases; junction bases outside the gene matches: 12. The CDR3 sequence is 16 residues long.

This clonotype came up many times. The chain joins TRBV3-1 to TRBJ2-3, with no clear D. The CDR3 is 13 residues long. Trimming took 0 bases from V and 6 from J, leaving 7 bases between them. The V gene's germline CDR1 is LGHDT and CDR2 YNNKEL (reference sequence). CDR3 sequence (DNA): TGTGCCAGCAGCCAAGAGAGCGTGGATACGCAGTATTTT. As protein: CASSQESVDTQYF.

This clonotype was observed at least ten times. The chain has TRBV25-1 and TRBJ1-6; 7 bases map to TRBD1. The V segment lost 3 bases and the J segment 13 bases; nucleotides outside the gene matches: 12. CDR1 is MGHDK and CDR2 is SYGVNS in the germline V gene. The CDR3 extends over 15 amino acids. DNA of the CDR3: TGTGCCAGCAGTGATTCCGGGACAGCCTTGTACCCCCTCCACTTT. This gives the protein CASSDSGTALYPLHF.

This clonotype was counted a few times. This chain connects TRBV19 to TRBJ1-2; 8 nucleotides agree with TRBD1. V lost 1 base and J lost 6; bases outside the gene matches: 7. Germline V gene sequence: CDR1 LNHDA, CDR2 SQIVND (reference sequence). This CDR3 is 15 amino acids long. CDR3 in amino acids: CASSIVVPGQDGYTF. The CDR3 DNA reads TGTGCCAGTAGTATAGTGGTTCCGGGACAGGATGGCTACACCTTC.

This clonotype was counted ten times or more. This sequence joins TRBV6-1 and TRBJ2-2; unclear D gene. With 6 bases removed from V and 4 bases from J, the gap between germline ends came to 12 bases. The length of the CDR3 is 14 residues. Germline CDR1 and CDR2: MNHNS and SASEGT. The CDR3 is CASRFDGTTGELFF. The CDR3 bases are TGTGCCAGCAGATTCGACGGTACCACCGGGGAGCTGTTTTTT.

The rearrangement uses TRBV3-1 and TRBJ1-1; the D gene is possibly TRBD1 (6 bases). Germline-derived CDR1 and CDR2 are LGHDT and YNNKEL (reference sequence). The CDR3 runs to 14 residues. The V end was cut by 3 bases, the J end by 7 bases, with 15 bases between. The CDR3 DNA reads TGTGCCAGCAGCCATCCAGGGGTGGGGAATGAAGCTTTCTTT. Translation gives CASSHPGVGNEAFF. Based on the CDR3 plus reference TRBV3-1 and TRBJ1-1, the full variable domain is DTAVSQTPKYLVTQMGNDKSIKCEQNLGHDTMYWYKQDSKKFLKIMFSYNNKELIINETVPNRFSPKSPDKAHLNLHINSLELGDSAVYFCASSHPGVGNEAFFGQGTRLTVV.

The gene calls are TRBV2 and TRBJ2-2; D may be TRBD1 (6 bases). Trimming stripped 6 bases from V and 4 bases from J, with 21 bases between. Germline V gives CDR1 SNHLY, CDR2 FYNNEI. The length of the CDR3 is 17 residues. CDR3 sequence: CASSENYREVVTGELFF. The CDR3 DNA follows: TGTGCCAGCAGCGAAAATTACAGGGAAGTGGTCACCGGGGAGCTGTTTTTT.

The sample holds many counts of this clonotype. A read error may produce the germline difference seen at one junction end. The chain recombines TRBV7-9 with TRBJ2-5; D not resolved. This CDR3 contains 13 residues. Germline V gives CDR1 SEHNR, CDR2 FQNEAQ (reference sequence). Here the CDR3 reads CASSLVEEETQYF. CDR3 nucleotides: TGTGCCAGCAGTTTAGTGGAAGAAGAGACCCAGTACTTC.

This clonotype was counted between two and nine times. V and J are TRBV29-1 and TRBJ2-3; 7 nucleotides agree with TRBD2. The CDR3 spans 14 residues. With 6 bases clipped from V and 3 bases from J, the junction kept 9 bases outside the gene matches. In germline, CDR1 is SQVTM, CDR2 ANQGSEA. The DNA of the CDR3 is TGCAGCGTAGTTGGGGAGGGTTGGACAGATACGCAGTATTTT. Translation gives CSVVGEGWTDTQYF.

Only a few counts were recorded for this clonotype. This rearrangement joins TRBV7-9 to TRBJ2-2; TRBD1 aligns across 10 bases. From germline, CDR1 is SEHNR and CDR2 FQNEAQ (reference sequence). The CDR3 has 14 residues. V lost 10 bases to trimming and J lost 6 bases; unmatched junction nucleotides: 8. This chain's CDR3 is CATSTGTGAGELFF. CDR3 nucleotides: TGTGCCACCTCCACCGGGACAGGGGCCGGGGAGCTGTTTTTT.

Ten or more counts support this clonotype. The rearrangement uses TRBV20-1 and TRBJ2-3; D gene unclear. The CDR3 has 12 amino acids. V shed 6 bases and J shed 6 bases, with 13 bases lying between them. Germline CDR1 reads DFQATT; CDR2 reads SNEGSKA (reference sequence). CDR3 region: CSATRASDTQYF. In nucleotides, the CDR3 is TGCAGTGCAACCCGGGCGTCCGATACGCAGTATTTT.

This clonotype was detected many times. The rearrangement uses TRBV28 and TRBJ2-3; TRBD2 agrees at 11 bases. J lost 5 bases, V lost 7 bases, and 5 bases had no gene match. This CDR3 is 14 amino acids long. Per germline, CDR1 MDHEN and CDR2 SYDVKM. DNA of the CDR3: TGTGCCAGCACCGAACTAGCGGGAGAAGATACGCAGTATTTT. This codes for CASTELAGEDTQYF.

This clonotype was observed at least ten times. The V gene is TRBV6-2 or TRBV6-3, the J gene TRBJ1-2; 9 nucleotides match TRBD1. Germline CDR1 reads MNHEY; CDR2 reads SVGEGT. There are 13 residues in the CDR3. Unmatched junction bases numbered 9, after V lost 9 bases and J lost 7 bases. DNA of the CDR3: TGTGCCAGTCTCCAACCGGGACAGGGTGGCTACACCTTC. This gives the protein CASLQPGQGGYTF.

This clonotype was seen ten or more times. CDR3: CASSYGGSDTQYF. The CDR3 DNA follows: TGTGCCAGCAGTTATGGGGGGTCAGATACGCAGTATTTT. V and J are TRBV27 and TRBJ2-3, with D possibly being TRBD2 (6 bases). The germline CDR1 and CDR2 sequences are MNHEY and SMNVEV (reference sequence). The CDR3 spans 13 residues. V was pared by 4 bases and J by 4 bases, with 9 bases between.